This is a list of T cell receptor beta chains from one sample in a study of technical replicates of blood from a few donors. Sequencing used immunoSEQ multiplex PCR; TCRdb keeps in-frame clones, though not all of them. Of around 73,000 clones in the sample, approximately 90% were seen once. Sample: PBMCs. The origin of the receptors is a human donor in good health. Some clones in this sample may be carry-over from other donors' samples. CDR3s include the opening cysteine and the closing phenylalanine or tryptophan. The order of the fields is J gene, V gene, clone size, D gene, CDR3 DNA, CDR3 protein. The D gene is left open where the match is weak. Clone size is given for some rows only: seen once, a few or many times, or a class if the clone is expanded.

j_call: TRBJ2-5; v_call: TRBV5-1; clone_size: -; d_call: -; cdr3_nt: TGCGCCAGCAGCTTGTTGTCAGGGAAAGAGACCCAGTACTTC; cdr3_aa: CASSLLSGKETQYF
j_call: TRBJ2-5; v_call: TRBV6-4; clone_size: -; d_call: -; cdr3_nt: TGTGCCAGCAGTGAAAGCCCGCTCGAGACCCAGTACTTC; cdr3_aa: CASSESPLETQYF
j_call: TRBJ2-3; v_call: TRBV9; clone_size: -; d_call: TRBD2; cdr3_nt: TGTGCCAGCAGCGCCCTTAGCGGGGGAGCGCAGTATTTT; cdr3_aa: CASSALSGGAQYF
j_call: TRBJ2-7; v_call: TRBV7-9; clone_size: -; d_call: -; cdr3_nt: TGTGCCAGCAGCTCACCCCCGGACACCTACGAGCAGTACTTC; cdr3_aa: CASSSPPDTYEQYF
j_call: TRBJ2-5; v_call: TRBV7-2; clone_size: -; d_call: -; cdr3_nt: TGTGCCAGCAGCTTAGTTGGGGCCAGGGGAGAGACCCAGTACTTC; cdr3_aa: CASSLVGARGETQYF
j_call: TRBJ2-7; v_call: TRBV27; clone_size: -; d_call: TRBD2; cdr3_nt: TGTGCCAGCAGTTCAGAGCGGGGGTTGCGTGAGCAGTACTTC; cdr3_aa: CASSSERGLREQYF
j_call: TRBJ2-1; v_call: TRBV2; clone_size: -; d_call: TRBD2; cdr3_nt: TGTGCCAGCACGAAAGCGGGAGGGCCGAGTGAGCAGTTCTTC; cdr3_aa: CASTKAGGPSEQFF
j_call: TRBJ2-7; v_call: TRBV7-2; clone_size: -; d_call: TRBD1; cdr3_nt: TGTGCCAGCAGCTTCAGGGACAGGGGCGCCCAATACGAGCAGTACTTC; cdr3_aa: CASSFRDRGAQYEQYF
j_call: TRBJ2-1; v_call: TRBV29-1; clone_size: once; d_call: -; cdr3_nt: TGCAGCGTTGACCAGTTCCACTCCTACAATGAGCAGTTCTTC; cdr3_aa: CSVDQFHSYNEQFF
j_call: TRBJ2-7; v_call: TRBV5-4; clone_size: -; d_call: -; cdr3_nt: TGTGCCAGCAGCTTGGACGGGTTCGAGCAGTACTTC; cdr3_aa: CASSLDGFEQYF
j_call: TRBJ2-5; v_call: TRBV27; clone_size: once; d_call: TRBD2; cdr3_nt: TGTGCCAGCAGTTTATTACTAGCGGGGGTGGAGACCCAGTACTTC; cdr3_aa: CASSLLLAGVETQYF
j_call: TRBJ2-2; v_call: TRBV7-2; clone_size: few; d_call: -; cdr3_nt: TGTGCCAGCAGCTTACCGGTCGGACTGGGTGTCGGGGAGCTGTTTTTT; cdr3_aa: CASSLPVGLGVGELFF
j_call: TRBJ2-7; v_call: TRBV7-2; clone_size: -; d_call: -; cdr3_nt: TGTGCCAGCATCCCCCACGGCGGCGGACTGGGGGAGCAGTACTTC; cdr3_aa: CASIPHGGGLGEQYF
j_call: TRBJ1-2; v_call: TRBV5-4; clone_size: -; d_call: -; cdr3_nt: TGTGCCAGCAGCCCGATCTTGCTCGGGGGCTACACCTTC; cdr3_aa: CASSPILLGGYTF
j_call: TRBJ1-5; v_call: TRBV15; clone_size: -; d_call: -; cdr3_nt: TGTGCCACCAGCAGCAGGGAAGCCGCTAGTCAGCCCCAGCATTTT; cdr3_aa: CATSSREAASQPQHF
j_call: TRBJ2-4; v_call: TRBV5-1; clone_size: -; d_call: -; cdr3_nt: TGCGCCAGCAGCTTGCGTACCTTCCGGGATCTTACCGCCAAAAACATTCAGTACTTC; cdr3_aa: CASSLRTFRDLTAKNIQYF
j_call: TRBJ1-2; v_call: TRBV6-5; clone_size: once; d_call: TRBD1; cdr3_nt: TGTGCCAGCAGAGAGACAGGGGGCAGAGACTATGGCTACACCTTC; cdr3_aa: CASRETGGRDYGYTF
j_call: TRBJ1-5; v_call: TRBV20-1; clone_size: -; d_call: -; cdr3_nt: TGCAGTGCTACGAAACACCTAGCCCAGCATTTT; cdr3_aa: CSATKHLAQHF
j_call: TRBJ2-2; v_call: TRBV4-3; clone_size: -; d_call: TRBD1; cdr3_nt: TGCGCCAGCAGCCAACGGGGGACAGGGAACACCGGGGAGCTGTTTTTT; cdr3_aa: CASSQRGTGNTGELFF
j_call: TRBJ2-1; v_call: TRBV5-1; clone_size: -; d_call: TRBD2; cdr3_nt: TGCGCCAGTATGTTAGTAGCGGGGGCAGGCTACAATGAGCAGTTCTTC; cdr3_aa: CASMLVAGAGYNEQFF
j_call: TRBJ1-1; v_call: TRBV10-3; clone_size: -; d_call: -; cdr3_nt: TGTGCCATCGCTCGGGACACTGAAGCTTTCTTT; cdr3_aa: CAIARDTEAFF
j_call: TRBJ1-1; v_call: TRBV5-3; clone_size: few; d_call: -; cdr3_nt: TGTGCCAGAAGCTTCGACTCTCCTGAAGCTTTCTTT; cdr3_aa: CARSFDSPEAFF
j_call: TRBJ2-2; v_call: TRBV9; clone_size: -; d_call: -; cdr3_nt: TGTGCCAGCAGCCCCCGTAACGGGGAGCTGTTTTTT; cdr3_aa: CASSPRNGELFF
j_call: TRBJ2-7; v_call: TRBV9; clone_size: -; d_call: TRBD1; cdr3_nt: TGTGCCAGCAGCGACCGGGACAGGGTAACCGACGAGCAGTACTTC; cdr3_aa: CASSDRDRVTDEQYF